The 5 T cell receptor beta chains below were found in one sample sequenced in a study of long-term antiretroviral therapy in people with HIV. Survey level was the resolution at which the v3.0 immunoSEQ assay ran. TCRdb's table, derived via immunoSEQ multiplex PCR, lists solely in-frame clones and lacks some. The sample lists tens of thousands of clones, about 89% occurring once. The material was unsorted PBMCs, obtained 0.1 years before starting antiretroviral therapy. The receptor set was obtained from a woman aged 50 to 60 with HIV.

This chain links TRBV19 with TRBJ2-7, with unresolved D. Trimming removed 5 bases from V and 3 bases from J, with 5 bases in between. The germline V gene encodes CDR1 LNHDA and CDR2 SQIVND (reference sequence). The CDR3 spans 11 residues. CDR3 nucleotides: TGTGCCAGTAGTTCTAGCTACGAGCAGTACTTC. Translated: CASSSSYEQYF.

CDR3 sequence reads: CASSYGGSMTNQPQHF. DNA for the CDR3: TGTGCCAGCAGCTACGGGGGTTCCATGACCAATCAGCCCCAGCATTTT. This chain links TRBV11-2 with TRBJ1-5; maybe TRBD1 (5 bases). Trimming removed 4 bases from V and 3 bases from J, with 16 bases in between. From germline, CDR1 is SGHAT and CDR2 FQNNGV. This CDR3 is built from 16 residues.

CDR3 amino acids: CAWRGPGGPTDTQYF. The CDR3, as DNA: TGTGCCTGGAGGGGCCCGGGGGGGCCAACAGATACGCAGTATTTT. This chain joins TRBV30 and TRBJ2-3; TRBD2 agrees at 8 bases. V lost 3 bases and J lost 3; bases outside the gene matches: 8. Per the germline V gene, CDR1 is GTSNPN and CDR2 is SVGIG (reference sequence). There are 15 residues in the CDR3.

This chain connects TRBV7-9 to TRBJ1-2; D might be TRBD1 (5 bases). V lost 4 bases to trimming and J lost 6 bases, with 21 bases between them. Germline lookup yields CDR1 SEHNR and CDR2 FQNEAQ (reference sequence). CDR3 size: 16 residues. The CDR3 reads CASSWGPQTHVNGYTF. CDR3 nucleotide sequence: TGTGCCAGCAGCTGGGGACCGCAAACTCATGTTAATGGCTACACCTTC.

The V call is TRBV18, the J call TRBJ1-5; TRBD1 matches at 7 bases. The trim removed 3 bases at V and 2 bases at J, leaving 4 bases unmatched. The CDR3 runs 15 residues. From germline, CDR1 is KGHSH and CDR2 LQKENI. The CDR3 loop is CASSPSDRGNQPQHF. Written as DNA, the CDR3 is TGTGCCAGCTCACCCTCCGACAGGGGCAATCAGCCCCAGCATTTT.